The 6 T cell receptor beta chains reported below all come from one sample, sequenced in a study of CD8+CD57+ T cells in acquired aplastic anemia. Genomic DNA, the template, was used for profiling of the TCR beta VDJ and CDR3. Each CDR3 protein is one row after TCRdb ran MiXCR on the reads. The profile covers 100,000 to 150,000 distinct CDR3 sequences, with about 43% appearing a single time and under 3% taken by the ten largest. Patients sequenced had flow cytometry evidence of CD8+CD57+ cell expansion. The sequencing sample was made of sorted CD4+, CD8+, or CD8+CD57+ T cells (not recorded which) from PBMCs. Source of these receptors: a human donor with aplastic anemia.

This clonotype was seen ten or more times. The chain uses TRBV2 and TRBJ1-2; the D gene is possibly TRBD1 (5 bases). Germline loops: CDR1 SNHLY, CDR2 FYNNEI. Trimming took off 10 bases at V and 8 bases at J, with 14 bases between the two ends. The CDR3 spans 11 residues. The CDR3 sequence is CAKRTTGGYTF. CDR3 bases: TGTGCCAAGCGGACAACTGGAGGCTACACCTTC.

Ten or more counts support this clonotype. The V and J genes are TRBV3-1 and TRBJ1-5, with D hard to call. This CDR3 contains 15 residues. CDR1 and CDR2 from the germline V gene are LGHDT and YNNKEL (reference sequence). V gave up 6 bases and J gave up 0 bases, with 12 bases separating them. The CDR3: CASSPTDGSNQPQHF. CDR3 bases: TGTGCCAGCAGTCCCACAGACGGTAGCAATCAGCCCCAGCATTTT.

In its sample, this clonotype was seen many times. The CDR3 is CASSMAGVDEQFF. The CDR3 coding sequence is TGTGCCAGTAGTATGGCGGGGGTGGATGAGCAGTTCTTC. V usage is TRBV19 and J usage is TRBJ2-1; 7 bases are a match to TRBD2. This CDR3 has 13 residues. The germline CDR1 and CDR2 sequences are LNHDA and SQIVND (reference sequence). The V segment lost 3 bases and the J segment 8 bases; nucleotides outside the gene matches: 4.

The V call is TRBV24-1, the J call TRBJ2-3; TRBD1 matches 7 bases. J lost 4 bases, V lost 4 bases, and 4 bases had no gene match. This CDR3 spans 14 amino acids. Germline values: CDR1 KGHDR, CDR2 SFDVKD. The DNA of the CDR3 is TGTGCCACCAGTGAGACAACAGGGGCAGATACGCAGTATTTT. It codes for CATSETTGADTQYF.

This clonotype was counted at least ten times. The rearrangement joins TRBV5-1 to TRBJ1-2, with no clear D. V was cut by 4 bases and J by 6 bases, with 16 bases left in between. This CDR3 has 14 residues. CDR1 and CDR2 (germline): SGHRS, YFSETQ. The CDR3 nucleotides are TGCGCCAGCAGCAGAACGGGTGTGAGAGATGGCTACACCTTC. This translates into CASSRTGVRDGYTF.

The J gene is TRBJ2-1, the V gene TRBV10-1; D uncertain. Germline CDR1 WNHNN, CDR2 SYGVQD (reference sequence). The CDR3 spans 12 residues. V was trimmed by 6 bases and J by 7 bases, leaving 10 bases between them. Here the CDR3 reads CASSPGINEQFF. As DNA, the CDR3 is TGCGCCAGCAGCCCCGGAATAAATGAGCAGTTCTTC.